The 12 T cell receptor beta chains presented below share a single source sample, sequenced in a study of OX40 agonist ivuxolimab in advanced cancers. Sequenced by immunoSEQ multiplex PCR; TCRdb stores in-frame clones only, minus some. The sample carries about 20,000 clones, approximately 70% recorded once. The sample was CD4+ or CD8+ T cells sorted from blood, taken in a trial of the OX40 agonist ivuxolimab. The receptors were gathered from an adult with an advanced solid tumor such as melanoma, head and neck, liver or kidney cancer.

The chain joins TRBV7-6 to TRBJ1-1, with D possibly being TRBD1 (5 bases). Germline V lookup: CDR1 SGHVS, CDR2 FNYEAQ. With 5 bases removed from V and 7 bases from J, the gap between germline ends came to 14 bases. The CDR3 extends over 13 amino acids. The CDR3 protein is CASSPEGLIEAFF. CDR3 coding DNA: TGTGCCAGCAGCCCAGAGGGGCTGATTGAAGCTTTCTTT.

This clone has only a few counts. The chain carries TRBV25-1 and TRBJ2-4; perhaps TRBD2 as D (5 bases). Trimming left V 4 bases short and J 0 bases short, with 16 bases between. CDR1 is MGHDK and CDR2 is SYGVNS in the germline V gene. CDR3 length: 17 amino acids. The CDR3 spells CASSATQRELAKNIQYF. In nucleotides, the CDR3 is TGTGCCAGCAGTGCGACCCAACGGGAACTAGCCAAAAACATTCAGTACTTC.

This clone was recorded a few times. This chain connects TRBV7-3 to TRBJ2-3; D uncertain. Germline CDR1 reads SGHTA; CDR2 reads FQGTGA. V lost 4 bases and J 1 base, leaving 6 bases between the germline ends. The CDR3 consists of 13 residues. CDR3 region: CASSSTGTDTQYF. The CDR3 DNA follows: TGTGCCAGCAGCTCAACAGGCACAGATACGCAGTATTTT.

CDR3 in DNA: TGTGCCAGCGGACCACCCAACAGGGGGGGCTACGAGCAGTACTTC. Encoded protein: CASGPPNRGGYEQYF. The chain combines TRBV28 with TRBJ2-7, with D perhaps matching TRBD1 (8 bases). The ends were cut back, 8 bases at V and 3 bases at J, with 20 bases in the middle. The germline gives CDR1 MDHEN, CDR2 SYDVKM. The CDR3 covers 15 residues.

J is TRBJ1-2 and V is TRBV7-8, with D maybe TRBD1 (5 bases). This CDR3 spans 16 amino acids. Trimming removed 0 bases from V and 2 bases from J, with 13 bases in between. Germline assignment: CDR1 SGHVS and CDR2 FQNEAQ. The CDR3 bases are TGTGCCAGCAGCTTAGCGCAAGGGGCTTTAAACTATGGCTACACCTTC. Its translation is CASSLAQGALNYGYTF. Supplemented by reference TRBV7-8 and TRBJ1-2, the full variable domain reads GAGVSQSPRYKVAKRGQDVALRCDPISGHVSLFWYQQALGQGPEFLTYFQNEAQLDKSGLPSDRFFAERPEGSVSTLKIQRTQQEDSAVYLCASSLAQGALNYGYTFGSGTRLTVV.

As concerns this clone: The junction differs from germline at one of its ends, possibly a read error. Other DNA sequences from this sample encode an identical CDR3 as well. The V call is TRBV29-1, the J call TRBJ2-1; weak D call: TRBD2 (7 bases). The germline V gene encodes CDR1 SQVTM and CDR2 ANQGSEA. This CDR3 is built from 18 residues. This CDR3 is CCVEGGGGAGGSYNEQFF. The CDR3 bases are TGCTGCGTGGAAGGGGGGGGAGGGGCAGGAGGTTCCTACAATGAGCAGTTCTTC.

The chain employs TRBV7-9 and TRBJ1-6, with unresolved D. Germline V gene data show CDR1 as SEHNR and CDR2 as FQNEAQ (reference sequence). This CDR3 has 16 residues. The V end was cut by 2 bases, the J end by 6 bases, with 14 bases between. CDR3 region: CASSLRANGVNSPLHF. The CDR3 bases are TGTGCCAGCAGCTTAAGGGCAAACGGGGTTAATTCACCCCTCCACTTT.

The chain recombines TRBV2 with TRBJ2-7; TRBD1 might be the D (5 bases). The CDR3 covers 17 residues. V was trimmed by 0 bases and J by 5 bases, leaving 20 bases between them. Germline CDR1 and CDR2: SNHLY and FYNNEI. The CDR3 DNA is TGTGCCAGCAGTGAAGCGCATTCAGGCAGGGCTCTCCACGAGCAGTACTTC. It encodes CASSEAHSGRALHEQYF.

This sequence joins TRBV19 and TRBJ1-6, with D tentatively TRBD1 (5 bases). The CDR3 spans 15 residues. The germline CDR1 and CDR2 sequences are LNHDA and SQIVND (reference sequence). Trimming removed 3 bases at V and 9 bases at J, with 15 bases between. The CDR3 DNA is TGTGCCAGTAGTATCTCCGGGACTCGGGGTTCACCCCTCCACTTT. Protein: CASSISGTRGSPLHF.

This clone has at least ten counts. V gene TRBV28 combines with J gene TRBJ1-5; no clear D gene. Germline values: CDR1 MDHEN, CDR2 SYDVKM. The CDR3 contains 14 residues. Trimming shortened V by 6 bases and J by 2 bases, and 11 bases separated the two germline ends. CDR3: CASSQGRGNQPQHF. CDR3 DNA: TGTGCCAGCAGCCAAGGACGGGGCAATCAGCCCCAGCATTTT.

The sample holds one count of this clone. The chain links TRBV7-9 to TRBJ2-3; 8 nucleotides align to TRBD2. CDR1 and CDR2 from the germline V gene are SEHNR and FQNEAQ (reference sequence). This CDR3 contains 14 residues. Unmatched junction bases numbered 5, after V lost 5 bases and J lost 4 bases. CDR3 in DNA: TGTGCCAGCAGCCCGGGGGGGGACTCAGATACGCAGTATTTT. The encoded protein is CASSPGGDSDTQYF.

The rearrangement links TRBV10-3 to TRBJ1-3; D possibly corresponds to TRBD1 (6 bases). This CDR3 comprises 14 residues. In germline, CDR1 is ENHRY, CDR2 SYGVKD. The V and J ends lost 10 bases and 4 bases respectively, with 17 bases between them. The CDR3 protein is CATSPTGMGNTIYF. CDR3 coding DNA: TGTGCCACTTCCCCTACAGGGATGGGAAACACCATATATTTT.